This T cell receptor beta chain was identified in a study of CD8 T cells in ankylosing spondylitis. Trimming removed 3 bases from V and 10 bases from J, with 16 bases in between. The CDR3 consists of 15 residues. Study-level findings and limits: Earlier literature documents some of the motif variants in reactive arthritis synovial fluid and blood. With a CD8+ phenotype, disease-linked clones were relatively rare in peripheral blood. Among TCR beta sequences, a motif of several highly homologous variants appeared characteristic of ankylosing spondylitis blood. As reported, disease-linked clones showed significant enrichment in matched ankylosing spondylitis synovial fluid.

This clonotype was detected only a few times. Antigen unknown. As the method for making TCR beta libraries, quantitative 5'-RACE with molecular barcodes was used. TCRdb passed the 5' RACE reads through MiXCR, listing each CDR3 protein once. This table holds around 140,000 distinct CDR3 sequences, roughly 18% found once. The genes are TRBV12-3 or TRBV12-4 and TRBJ1-6, with unresolved D. The sequenced sample was blood, either unsorted or a sorted T cell fraction (not recorded which). The clonotype originates from a male donor with ankylosing spondylitis. The CDR3, as DNA: TGTGCCAGCAGTTTTGTGGCTGGGTCCGCATCACCCCTCCACTTT. It specifies CASSFVAGSASPLHF.